One and the same sample provided the 27 T cell receptor beta chains below, sequenced in a study of spatial heterogeneity in lung cancer. Time point denoted: blood at routine non-recurrence follow-up after resection. TCRdb re-called the 5' RACE reads with MiXCR, one entry per CDR3 protein. Among 72,000 or so distinct CDR3 sequences listed, roughly 9% were seen once. The sample in question was PBMCs, obtained at follow-up. The receptors originated from a female donor with early-stage non-small cell lung cancer.

This clonotype has ten or more counts. The genes are TRBV5-1 and TRBJ1-2, with D hard to call. V was shortened by 0 bases and J by 0 bases, with 9 bases between the two germline ends. The CDR3 has 15 residues. Germline V gives CDR1 SGHRS, CDR2 YFSETQ. The CDR3 sequence: CASSLDPGTNYGYTF. CDR3 DNA sequence: TGCGCCAGCAGCTTGGATCCGGGTACTAACTATGGCTACACCTTC.

This clonotype was detected a few times. A junction end diverges from the germline sequence, so it may reflect a read error. V gene TRBV7-7 combines with J gene TRBJ1-4; tentatively, D is TRBD1 (6 bases). The CDR3 covers 15 residues. The V gene's germline CDR1 is SSHAT and CDR2 FNYEAQ (reference sequence). The CDR3 region has the DNA TGTGCTAGCAGCCCATCGACAGGCCAAGGTGAAAAACTGTTTTTT. The encoded protein is CASSPSTGQGEKLFF. Looking up the rest from reference TRBV7-7 and TRBJ1-4 gives the full variable domain: GAGVSQSPRYKVTKRGQDVTLRCDPISSHATLYWYQQALGQGPEFLTYFNYEAQPDKSGLPSDRFSAERPEGSISTLTIQRTEQRDSAMYRCASSPSTGQGEKLFFGSGTQLSVL.

This clonotype appeared a few times. V and J are TRBV20-1 and TRBJ2-1, with 13 positions matching TRBD2. Losses at the gene ends were 2 bases for V and 6 bases for J; bases not matched to a gene: 1. CDR1 and CDR2 (germline): DFQATT, SNEGSKA (reference sequence). This CDR3 spans 14 amino acids. CDR3 protein: CSARRLAGGNEQFF. The CDR3 nucleotides read TGCAGTGCTAGAAGACTAGCGGGAGGCAATGAGCAGTTCTTC.

This clonotype was seen repeatedly, ten times or more. This chain joins TRBV18 and TRBJ2-7; unclear D gene. Germline values: CDR1 KGHSH, CDR2 LQKENI. This CDR3 is 12 amino acids long. V lost 6 bases, J lost 4 bases, and 10 bases lay in between. CDR3 coding DNA: TGTGCCAGCTCTAAAGAGACTTACGAGCAGTACTTC. Its translation is CASSKETYEQYF.

This clonotype was picked up many times. The chain uses TRBV6-5 and TRBJ2-7, with TRBD2 matching over 14 bases. Looked up from germline, CDR1 is MNHEY and CDR2 is SVGAGI. This CDR3 region has 16 residues. With V trimmed by 0 bases and J by 4 bases, 2 bases remained unmatched. CDR3 amino acids: CASSYSGTSGRYEQYF. The DNA of the CDR3 is TGTGCCAGCAGTTACTCCGGGACTAGCGGGAGATACGAGCAGTACTTC.

There are many counts of this clonotype. V and J are TRBV15 and TRBJ2-7, with 12 bases matching TRBD2. Per the germline V gene, CDR1 is LNHNV and CDR2 is YYDKDF (reference sequence). The CDR3 runs to 16 residues. Trimming took 3 bases from V and 1 from J; bases not matched to a gene: 4. Here the CDR3 DNA reads TGTGCCACCAGCAGGTGGGGGACTAGCGGGTCCTACGAGCAGTACTTC. It yields the protein CATSRWGTSGSYEQYF.

DNA for the CDR3: TGTGCCAGCAGTGAACCGGACAGGGAGGAAGCTTTCTTT. Its protein is CASSEPDREEAFF. The chain joins TRBV6-1 to TRBJ1-1, with TRBD1 matching 8 bases. CDR3 length: 13 amino acids. J gave up 8 bases and V 2 bases, and 4 bases lay outside the gene matches. CDR1 and CDR2 (germline): MNHNS, SASEGT.

This clonotype was seen many times. This chain uses TRBV7-9 with TRBJ1-6, with D unresolved. CDR1 SEHNR and CDR2 FQNEAQ come from the germline V gene (reference sequence). CDR3 length: 16 amino acids. Trimming shortened V by 5 bases and J by 0 bases, and 11 bases separated the two germline ends. The CDR3 DNA reads as TGTGCCAGCAGCCCCTCGATCGACTCCTATAATTCACCCCTCCACTTT. Its protein product is CASSPSIDSYNSPLHF.

This clonotype was counted at least ten times. This chain links TRBV6-7 with TRBJ2-4; 7 bases are shared with TRBD2. TRBV6-7 carries the ORF label, with uncertain function. The CDR3 sequence is 18 residues long. The J segment lost 0 bases and the V segment lost 0 bases, leaving 8 bases of the junction unmatched. CDR3 coding DNA: TGTGCCAGCAGTTACTCGATCGGGGAGGGACTAGCCAAAAACATTCAGTACTTC. It encodes CASSYSIGEGLAKNIQYF.

This clonotype was counted ten times or more. The chain joins TRBV10-3 to TRBJ1-2; D gene unclear. This CDR3 contains 14 residues. The V gene's germline CDR1 is ENHRY and CDR2 SYGVKD. Deletions cut 1 base from V and 6 bases from J, with 12 bases between. CDR3 in amino acids: CAISEFPGKDGYTF. The CDR3 DNA follows: TGTGCCATCAGTGAGTTCCCGGGGAAGGATGGCTACACCTTC.

This clonotype came up many times. This chain links TRBV6-1 with TRBJ2-2, with TRBD1 matching 8 bases. CDR3 length equals 15 residues. The V and J ends lost 2 bases and 7 bases, in that order; junction bases with no gene match: 6. CDR1 MNHNS and CDR2 SASEGT come from the germline V gene. CDR3 amino acids: CASSESRGLGGELFF. CDR3 coding DNA: TGTGCCAGCAGTGAATCCAGGGGGCTCGGCGGGGAGCTGTTTTTT.

This clonotype was seen at least ten times. The chain is built from TRBV24-1 and TRBJ2-3; no clear D gene. The CDR3 is made up of 14 amino acids. Trimming took 6 bases from V and 0 from J, leaving 9 bases between them. Germline lookup yields CDR1 KGHDR and CDR2 SFDVKD. The CDR3 loop is CATSSTSSTDTQYF. The CDR3 bases are TGTGCCACCAGTTCTACCAGCAGCACAGATACGCAGTATTTT.

This clonotype has at least ten counts. V and J are TRBV10-3 and TRBJ2-7; D is possibly TRBD2 (6 bases). The V gene's germline CDR1 is ENHRY and CDR2 SYGVKD. V lost 3 bases and J 4 bases, leaving 10 bases between the germline ends. The CDR3 spans 13 residues. CDR3 coding DNA: TGTGCCATCAGTGATGGGACTGCATACGAGCAGTACTTC. Encoded protein: CAISDGTAYEQYF.

This clonotype was picked up many times. This chain connects TRBV11-2 to TRBJ2-5; D might be TRBD2 (6 bases). Trimming stripped 5 bases from V and 5 bases from J, with 15 bases between. Germline loops: CDR1 SGHAT, CDR2 FQNNGV. This CDR3 spans 14 amino acids. The CDR3: CASSTRLVLETQYF. DNA of the CDR3: TGTGCCAGCAGCACCCGACTAGTCTTGGAGACCCAGTACTTC.

The sample holds many counts of this clonotype. The rearrangement uses TRBV29-1 and TRBJ2-7; no clear D. V was cut by 4 bases and J by 0 bases, with 10 bases left in between. The CDR3 totals 13 residues. CDR1 is SQVTM, CDR2 ANQGSEA, per germline. The CDR3 region is CSVVHPSSYEQYF. The CDR3 nucleotides read TGCAGCGTTGTTCACCCGAGCTCCTACGAGCAGTACTTC.

This clonotype occurred a few times. V is TRBV2 and J is TRBJ1-1; D remains unclear. Germline V gene lookup returns CDR1 SNHLY and CDR2 FYNNEI. The length of the CDR3 is 14 residues. Trimming cost V 6 bases and J 1 base, with 12 bases left between them. CDR3 sequence (DNA): TGTGCCAGCAGGGATGTACGGTCGAACACTGAAGCTTTCTTT. This translates into CASRDVRSNTEAFF.

The genes are TRBV5-1 and TRBJ2-7, with 7 bases matching TRBD2. The CDR3 is 16 amino acids. Germline CDR1 and CDR2: SGHRS and YFSETQ. V was clipped by 2 bases and J by 2 bases; unmatched bases: 10. The CDR3 coding sequence is TGCGCCAGCAGCTTCCTCTGCTGGCTAGCGGCCTACGAGCAGTACTTC. Protein sequence: CASSFLCWLAAYEQYF. The complete variable domain, with remaining parts taken from reference TRBV5-1 and TRBJ2-7, reads KAGVTQTPRYLIKTRGQQVTLSCSPISGHRSVSWYQQTPGQGLQFLFEYFSETQRNKGNFPGRFSGRQFSNSRSEMNVSTLELGDSALYLCASSFLCWLAAYEQYFGPGTRLTVT.

This clonotype was recorded many times. V usage is TRBV28 and J usage is TRBJ2-5; no clear D. This CDR3 is 12 amino acids long. V was trimmed by 5 bases and J by 5 bases, leaving 9 bases between them. Germline-derived CDR1 and CDR2 are MDHEN and SYDVKM. The CDR3 spells CASSPPEETQYF. CDR3 bases: TGTGCCAGCAGTCCCCCTGAGGAGACCCAGTACTTC.

A few counts support this clonotype. The chain employs TRBV19 and TRBJ2-4, with 8 nucleotides matching TRBD2. The germline gives CDR1 LNHDA, CDR2 SQIVND (reference sequence). V gave up 7 bases and J gave up 8 bases; unmatched junction bases: 10. The CDR3 runs to 14 residues. In nucleotides, the CDR3 is TGTGCCAGTACCCCAGGACTAGCAGGTGACATTCAGTACTTC. This translates into CASTPGLAGDIQYF.

CDR3 nucleotide sequence: TGTGTCAGTTTTGGGGGTGGTACCGGGGAGCTGTTTTTT. As protein: CVSFGGGTGELFF. The genes are TRBV28 and TRBJ2-2; D tentatively fits TRBD1 or TRBD2 (5 bases each). The CDR3 totals 13 residues. Germline V CDR1 and CDR2: MDHEN, SYDVKM.

This chain links TRBV7-9 with TRBJ1-2, with D perhaps matching TRBD1 (5 bases). The germline gives CDR1 SEHNR, CDR2 FQNEAQ (reference sequence). Trimming took off 4 bases at V and 3 bases at J, with 12 bases between the two ends. This CDR3 is 14 amino acids long. CDR3 in amino acids: CASSSGGVDYGYTF. Written as DNA, the CDR3 is TGTGCCAGCAGCTCTGGAGGGGTCGACTATGGCTACACCTTC. The full variable domain, in which reference TRBV7-9 and TRBJ1-2 provide the parts outside the CDR3, is DTGVSQNPRHKITKRGQNVTFRCDPISEHNRLYWYRQTLGQGPEFLTYFQNEAQLEKSRLLSDRFSAERPKGSFSTLEIQRTEQGDSAMYLCASSSGGVDYGYTFGSGTRLTVV.

This clonotype was counted between two and nine times. The chain links TRBV3-1 to TRBJ1-6, with 7 positions matching TRBD1. The V segment lost 2 bases and the J segment 2 bases; nucleotides outside the gene matches: 3. Per the germline V gene, CDR1 is LGHDT and CDR2 is YNNKEL (reference sequence). CDR3 length equals 16 residues. CDR3 residues: CASSQSQGAYNSPLHF. DNA for the CDR3: TGTGCCAGCAGCCAAAGCCAGGGGGCCTATAATTCACCCCTCCACTTT.

This clonotype has just a few counts. The V and J genes are TRBV6-1 and TRBJ1-5, with a possible D match to TRBD1 (5 bases). The V end was cut by 4 bases, the J end by 7 bases, with 11 bases between. Germline V lookup: CDR1 MNHNS, CDR2 SASEGT. This CDR3 has 13 amino acids. The CDR3 here is CASSADSWQPQHF. The CDR3 coding sequence is TGTGCCAGCAGTGCTGACAGTTGGCAGCCCCAGCATTTT.

This clonotype has ten or more counts. The gene calls are TRBV20-1 and TRBJ2-1, with D maybe TRBD2 (7 bases). The CDR3 extends over 13 amino acids. Germline V gives CDR1 DFQATT, CDR2 SNEGSKA (reference sequence). Trimming removed 3 bases at V and 4 bases at J, with 10 bases between. The CDR3 DNA reads TGCAGTGCTAGTCGGGGGGCATACAATGAGCAGTTCTTC. Translating gives CSASRGAYNEQFF.

This clonotype was observed at least ten times. The chain has TRBV7-8 and TRBJ1-4; 8 bases map to TRBD1. The CDR3 covers 15 residues. Germline V gives CDR1 SGHVS, CDR2 FQNEAQ. V gave up 5 bases and J gave up 6 bases; unmatched junction bases: 8. The CDR3 is CASSATGVRYEKLFF. In DNA form, the CDR3 reads TGTGCCAGCAGCGCGACAGGGGTTCGGTATGAAAAACTGTTTTTT.

This clonotype appeared a few times. This rearrangement joins TRBV28 to TRBJ2-1; D call uncertain. CDR3 length: 15 residues. Germline CDR1 MDHEN, CDR2 SYDVKM. Trimming took 2 bases from V and 7 from J, leaving 15 bases between them. The CDR3: CASSLGGGDPNEQFF. The CDR3, as DNA: TGTGCCAGCAGTTTAGGCGGTGGGGATCCTAATGAGCAGTTCTTC.

This clonotype was seen ten or more times. This chain joins TRBV7-6 and TRBJ1-5; D remains unclear. Per germline, CDR1 SGHVS and CDR2 FNYEAQ. This CDR3 is 14 amino acids long. V was clipped by 6 bases and J by 7 bases, with 16 bases between them. The CDR3: CASSLDEGMQPQHF. As DNA, the CDR3 is TGTGCCAGCAGTCTGGACGAGGGAATGCAGCCCCAGCATTTT.